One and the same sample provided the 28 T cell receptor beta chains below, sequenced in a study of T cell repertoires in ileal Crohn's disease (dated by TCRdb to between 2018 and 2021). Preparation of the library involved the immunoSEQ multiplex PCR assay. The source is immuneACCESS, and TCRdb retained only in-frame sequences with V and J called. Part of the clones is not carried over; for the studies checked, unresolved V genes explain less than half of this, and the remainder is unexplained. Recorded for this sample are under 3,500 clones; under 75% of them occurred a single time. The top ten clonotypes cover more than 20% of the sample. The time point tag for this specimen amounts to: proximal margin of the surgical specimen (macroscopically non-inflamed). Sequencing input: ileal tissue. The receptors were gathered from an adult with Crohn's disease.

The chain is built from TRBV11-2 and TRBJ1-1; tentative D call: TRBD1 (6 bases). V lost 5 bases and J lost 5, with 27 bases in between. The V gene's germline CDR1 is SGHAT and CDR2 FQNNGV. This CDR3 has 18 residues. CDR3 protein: CASSRRPTGGSGGTEAFF. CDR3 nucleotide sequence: TGTGCCAGCAGCCGCCGACCAACGGGGGGCTCAGGAGGAACTGAAGCTTTCTTT.

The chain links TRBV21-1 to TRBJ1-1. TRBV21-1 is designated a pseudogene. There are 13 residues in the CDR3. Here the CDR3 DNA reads TGTGCCAGCAGCAACCTTCCGAACACTGAAGCTTTCTTT. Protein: CASSNLPNTEAFF.

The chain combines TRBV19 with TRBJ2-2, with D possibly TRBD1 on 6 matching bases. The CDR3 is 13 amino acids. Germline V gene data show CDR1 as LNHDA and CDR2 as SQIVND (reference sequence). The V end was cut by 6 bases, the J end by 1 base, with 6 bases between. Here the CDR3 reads CASRTGNTGELFF. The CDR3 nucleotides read TGTGCCAGTAGGACAGGGAACACCGGGGAGCTGTTTTTT.

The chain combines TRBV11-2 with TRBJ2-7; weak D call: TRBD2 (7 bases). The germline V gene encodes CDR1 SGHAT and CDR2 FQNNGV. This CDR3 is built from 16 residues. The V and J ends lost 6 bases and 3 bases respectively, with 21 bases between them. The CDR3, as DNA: TGTGCCAGCAGTTCCGAGGGGGGGATTCATGTCTACGAGCAGTACTTC. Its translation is CASSSEGGIHVYEQYF.

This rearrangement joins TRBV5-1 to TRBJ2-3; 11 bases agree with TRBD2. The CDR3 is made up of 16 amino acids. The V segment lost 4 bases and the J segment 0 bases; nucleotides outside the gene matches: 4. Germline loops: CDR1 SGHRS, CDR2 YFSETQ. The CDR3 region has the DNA TGCGCCAGCAGCCCGATAGCGGGAGGGAGCACAGATACGCAGTATTTT. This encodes CASSPIAGGSTDTQYF. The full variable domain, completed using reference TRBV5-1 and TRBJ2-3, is KAGVTQTPRYLIKTRGQQVTLSCSPISGHRSVSWYQQTPGQGLQFLFEYFSETQRNKGNFPGRFSGRQFSNSRSEMNVSTLELGDSALYLCASSPIAGGSTDTQYFGPGTRLTVL.

The CDR3 sequence is CASSPRDRSSTEAFF. DNA of the CDR3: TGTGCCAGCAGTCCCCGGGACAGGTCAAGTACTGAAGCTTTCTTT. The chain employs TRBV2 and TRBJ1-1; 8 bases map to TRBD1. The ends lost 5 bases at V and 5 bases at J; junction bases unmatched: 10. CDR3 length: 15 amino acids. Germline-derived CDR1 and CDR2 are SNHLY and FYNNEI.

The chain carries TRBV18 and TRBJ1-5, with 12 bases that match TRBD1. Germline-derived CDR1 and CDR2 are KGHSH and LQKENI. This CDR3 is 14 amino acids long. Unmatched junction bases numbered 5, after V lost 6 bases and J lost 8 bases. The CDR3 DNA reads TGTGCCAGCTCCGGGACAGGGGGCGGGGAGCCCCAGCATTTT. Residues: CASSGTGGGEPQHF.

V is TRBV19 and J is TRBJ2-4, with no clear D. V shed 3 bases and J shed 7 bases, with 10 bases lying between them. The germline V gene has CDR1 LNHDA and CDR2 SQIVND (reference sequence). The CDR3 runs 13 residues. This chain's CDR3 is CASSMRQLNIQYF. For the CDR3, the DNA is TGTGCCAGTAGTATGCGTCAGCTTAACATTCAGTACTTC.

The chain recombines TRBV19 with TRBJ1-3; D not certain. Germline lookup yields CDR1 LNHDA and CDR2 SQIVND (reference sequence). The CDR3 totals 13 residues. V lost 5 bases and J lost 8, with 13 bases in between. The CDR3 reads CASSGIAEDTIYF. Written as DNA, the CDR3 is TGTGCCAGTAGTGGGATCGCCGAGGACACCATATATTTT.

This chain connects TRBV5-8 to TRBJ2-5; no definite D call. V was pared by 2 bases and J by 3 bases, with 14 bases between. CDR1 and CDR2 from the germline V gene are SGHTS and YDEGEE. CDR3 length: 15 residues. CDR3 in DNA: TGTGCCAGCAGCTTAAGGAACAGCCGGGAAGAGACCCAGTACTTC. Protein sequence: CASSLRNSREETQYF.

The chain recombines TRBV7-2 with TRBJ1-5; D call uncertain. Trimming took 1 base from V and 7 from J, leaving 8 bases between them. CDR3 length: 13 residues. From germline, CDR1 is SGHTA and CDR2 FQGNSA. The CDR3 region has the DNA TGTGCCAGCAGCTTAGATTTGGGGCAGCCCCAGCATTTT. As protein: CASSLDLGQPQHF.

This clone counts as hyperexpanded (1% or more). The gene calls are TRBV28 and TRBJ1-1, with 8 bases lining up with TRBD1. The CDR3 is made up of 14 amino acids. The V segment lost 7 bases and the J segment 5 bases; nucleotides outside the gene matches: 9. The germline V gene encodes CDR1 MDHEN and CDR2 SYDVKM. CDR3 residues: CASTLDRARTEAFF. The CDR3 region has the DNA TGTGCCAGCACCTTGGACAGGGCGAGGACTGAAGCTTTCTTT.

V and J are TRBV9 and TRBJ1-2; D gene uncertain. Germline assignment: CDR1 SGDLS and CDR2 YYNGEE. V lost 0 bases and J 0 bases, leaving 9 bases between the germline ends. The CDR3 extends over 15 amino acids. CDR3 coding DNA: TGTGCCAGCAGCGTAGACCCAGCTCCTAACTATGGCTACACCTTC. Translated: CASSVDPAPNYGYTF.

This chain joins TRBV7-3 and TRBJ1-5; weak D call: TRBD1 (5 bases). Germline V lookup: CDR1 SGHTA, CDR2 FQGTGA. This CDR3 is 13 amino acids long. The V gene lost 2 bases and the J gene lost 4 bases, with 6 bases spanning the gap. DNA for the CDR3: TGTGCCAGCAGCTTAGACAGAAATCAGCCCCAGCATTTT. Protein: CASSLDRNQPQHF.

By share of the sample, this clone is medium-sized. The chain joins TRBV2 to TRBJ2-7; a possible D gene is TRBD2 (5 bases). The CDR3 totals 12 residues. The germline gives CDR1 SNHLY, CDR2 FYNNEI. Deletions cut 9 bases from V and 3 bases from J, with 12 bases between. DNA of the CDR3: TGTGCCAGTGGGAGAGCCCTCTACGAGCAGTACTTC. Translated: CASGRALYEQYF.

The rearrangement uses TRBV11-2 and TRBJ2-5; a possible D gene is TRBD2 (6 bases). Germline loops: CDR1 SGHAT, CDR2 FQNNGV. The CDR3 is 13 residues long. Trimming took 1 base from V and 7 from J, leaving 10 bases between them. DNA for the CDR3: TGTGCCAGCAGCTTAGTGGGGGGAGGGACCCAGTACTTC. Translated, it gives CASSLVGGGTQYF.

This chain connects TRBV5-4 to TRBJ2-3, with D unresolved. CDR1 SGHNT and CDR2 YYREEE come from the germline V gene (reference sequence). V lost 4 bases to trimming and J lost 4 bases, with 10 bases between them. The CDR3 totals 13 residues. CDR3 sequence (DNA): TGTGCCAGCAGCCCCCCCGGTGCAGATACGCAGTATTTT. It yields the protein CASSPPGADTQYF.

The CDR3: CASIVVYPGELFF. CDR3 DNA sequence: TGTGCCAGCATCGTGGTCTATCCCGGGGAGCTGTTTTTT. J is TRBJ2-2 and V is TRBV7-2; no clear D gene. Germline lookup yields CDR1 SGHTA and CDR2 FQGNSA. V lost 7 bases and J lost 6, with 12 bases in between. The CDR3 covers 13 residues.

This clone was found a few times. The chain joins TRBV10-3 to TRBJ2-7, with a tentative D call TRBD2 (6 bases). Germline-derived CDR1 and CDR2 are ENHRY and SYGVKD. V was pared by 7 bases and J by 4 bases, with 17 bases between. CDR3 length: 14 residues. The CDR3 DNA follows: TGTGCCATCACCGGGACTCATGCGGAGTACGAGCAGTACTTC. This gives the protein CAITGTHAEYEQYF.

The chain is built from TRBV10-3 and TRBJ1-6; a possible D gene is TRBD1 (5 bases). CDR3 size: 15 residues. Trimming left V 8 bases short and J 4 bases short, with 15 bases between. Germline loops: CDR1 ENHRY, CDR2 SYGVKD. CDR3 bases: TGTGCCATCTCACGAGTGGGGGATTATAATTCACCCCTCCACTTT. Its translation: CAISRVGDYNSPLHF.

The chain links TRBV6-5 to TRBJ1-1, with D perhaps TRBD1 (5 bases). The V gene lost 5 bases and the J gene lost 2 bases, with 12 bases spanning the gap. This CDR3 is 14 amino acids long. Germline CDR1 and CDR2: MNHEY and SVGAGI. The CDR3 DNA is TGTGCCAGCAGTGCGCTGGGGGGAAACACTGAAGCTTTCTTT. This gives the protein CASSALGGNTEAFF.

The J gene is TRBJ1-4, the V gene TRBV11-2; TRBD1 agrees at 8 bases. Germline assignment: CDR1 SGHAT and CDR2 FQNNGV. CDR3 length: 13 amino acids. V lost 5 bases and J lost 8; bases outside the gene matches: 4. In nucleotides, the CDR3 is TGTGCCAGCAGCCAGGGGGCAGGGGAAAAACTGTTTTTT. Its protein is CASSQGAGEKLFF.

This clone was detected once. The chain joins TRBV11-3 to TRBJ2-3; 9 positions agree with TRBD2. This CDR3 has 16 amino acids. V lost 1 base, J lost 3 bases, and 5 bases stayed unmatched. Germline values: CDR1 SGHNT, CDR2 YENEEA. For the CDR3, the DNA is TGTGCCAGCAGCTTAGGGGGACTAGCAGGTACAGATACGCAGTATTTT. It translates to CASSLGGLAGTDTQYF.

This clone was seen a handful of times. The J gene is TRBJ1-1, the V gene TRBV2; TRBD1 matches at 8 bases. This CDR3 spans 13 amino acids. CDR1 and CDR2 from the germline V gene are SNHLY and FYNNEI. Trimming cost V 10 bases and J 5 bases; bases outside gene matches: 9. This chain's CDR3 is CATKGTGGTEAFF. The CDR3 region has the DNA TGTGCCACTAAAGGAACAGGGGGGACTGAAGCTTTCTTT.

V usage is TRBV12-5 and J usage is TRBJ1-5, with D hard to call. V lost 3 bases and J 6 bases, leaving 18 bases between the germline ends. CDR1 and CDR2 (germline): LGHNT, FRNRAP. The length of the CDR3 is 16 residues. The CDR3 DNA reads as TGTGCTAGTGGTTTCCTCGGCCCCCTGGCGAGTCAGCCCCAGCATTTT. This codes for CASGFLGPLASQPQHF. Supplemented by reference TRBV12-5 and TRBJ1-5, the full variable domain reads DARVTQTPRHKVTEMGQEVTMRCQPILGHNTVFWYRQTMMQGLELLAYFRNRAPLDDSGMPKDRFSAEMPDATLATLKIQPSEPRDSAVYFCASGFLGPLASQPQHFGDGTRLSIL.

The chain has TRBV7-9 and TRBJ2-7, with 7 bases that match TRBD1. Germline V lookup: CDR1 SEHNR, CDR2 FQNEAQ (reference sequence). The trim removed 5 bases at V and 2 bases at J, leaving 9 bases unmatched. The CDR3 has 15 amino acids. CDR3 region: CASSPSDREPYEQYF. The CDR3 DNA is TGTGCCAGCAGCCCGTCAGACAGGGAGCCCTACGAGCAGTACTTC.

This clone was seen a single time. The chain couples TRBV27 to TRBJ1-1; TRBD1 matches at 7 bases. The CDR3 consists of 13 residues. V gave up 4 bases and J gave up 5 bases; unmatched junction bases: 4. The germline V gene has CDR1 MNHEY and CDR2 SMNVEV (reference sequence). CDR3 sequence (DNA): TGTGCCAGCAGTTCACAGGGGAGAACTGAAGCTTTCTTT. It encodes CASSSQGRTEAFF.

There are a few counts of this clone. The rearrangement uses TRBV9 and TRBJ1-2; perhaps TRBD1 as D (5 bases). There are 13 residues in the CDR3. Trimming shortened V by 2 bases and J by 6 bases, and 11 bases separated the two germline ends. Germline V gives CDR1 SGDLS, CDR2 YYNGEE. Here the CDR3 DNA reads TGTGCCAGCAGCGTCAGTGGGGGTCATGGCTACACCTTC. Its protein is CASSVSGGHGYTF.